This is a list of T cell receptor beta chains from one sample in a study of cytomegalovirus exposure and HLA in healthy donors. TCRdb keeps only in-frame clones here, not all; method: immunoSEQ multiplex PCR. The table lists around 300,000 clones, approximately 83% of them singletons. The material sequenced was PBMCs. All receptors derive from a young woman in good health and CMV-seronegative. Each CDR3 is given with its conserved first and last residue. D genes are given only for firm matches. Rows give clone size only sometimes, using once, few, many, or a class for an expanded clone.

d_gene: TRBD2
j_gene: TRBJ2-2
abundance: -
v_gene: TRBV18
CDR3aa: CASSPTLSGSVTGELFF
CDR3nt: TGTGCCAGCTCTCCTACCCTGAGCGGGAGTGTGACCGGGGAGCTGTTTTTT

d_gene: -
j_gene: TRBJ2-1
abundance: -
v_gene: TRBV5-6
CDR3aa: CASSVGDFYNEQFF
CDR3nt: TGTGCCAGCAGCGTTGGGGACTTCTACAATGAGCAGTTCTTC

d_gene: -
j_gene: TRBJ2-3
abundance: -
v_gene: TRBV27
CDR3aa: CASSYVAGRNTQYF
CDR3nt: TGTGCCAGCAGCTACGTTGCGGGGCGGAATACGCAGTATTTT

d_gene: -
j_gene: TRBJ2-7
abundance: once
v_gene: TRBV6-1
CDR3aa: CASSPGQAPEQYF
CDR3nt: TGTGCCAGCAGTCCGGGACAAGCCCCCGAGCAGTACTTC

d_gene: TRBD2
j_gene: TRBJ2-1
abundance: few
v_gene: TRBV6-6
CDR3aa: CASIGLAGEQFF
CDR3nt: TGTGCCAGCATCGGACTAGCGGGCGAGCAGTTCTTC

d_gene: -
j_gene: TRBJ1-4
abundance: -
v_gene: TRBV7-6
CDR3aa: CASSLDGATNEKLFF
CDR3nt: TGTGCCAGCAGCTTAGACGGAGCAACTAATGAAAAACTGTTTTTT

d_gene: TRBD1
j_gene: TRBJ1-2
abundance: -
v_gene: TRBV7-8
CDR3aa: CASSQGVFGGYTF
CDR3nt: TGTGCCAGCAGCCAGGGGGTTTTTGGTGGCTACACCTTC

d_gene: TRBD2
j_gene: TRBJ2-7
abundance: -
v_gene: TRBV4-3
CDR3aa: CASSHQSPGLGLGEQYF
CDR3nt: TGCGCCAGCAGCCATCAATCTCCGGGACTAGGCTTGGGGGAGCAGTACTTC

d_gene: -
j_gene: TRBJ2-3
abundance: -
v_gene: TRBV27
CDR3aa: CASSPGVSTDTQYF
CDR3nt: TGTGCCAGCAGTCCAGGGGTAAGCACAGATACGCAGTATTTT

d_gene: -
j_gene: TRBJ2-1
abundance: -
v_gene: TRBV6-5
CDR3aa: CASSYRVQYNEQFF
CDR3nt: TGTGCCAGCAGTTACCGGGTCCAGTACAATGAGCAGTTCTTC

d_gene: -
j_gene: TRBJ1-2
abundance: once
v_gene: TRBV13
CDR3aa: CASSSTRPRFYGYTF
CDR3nt: TGTGCCAGCAGCTCGACTAGACCCCGTTTCTATGGCTACACCTTC

d_gene: TRBD1
j_gene: TRBJ2-7
abundance: -
v_gene: TRBV6-5
CDR3aa: CASSYSRQGSYEQYF
CDR3nt: TGTGCCAGCAGTTACTCGAGACAGGGCTCCTACGAGCAGTACTTC

d_gene: -
j_gene: TRBJ2-5
abundance: -
v_gene: TRBV2
CDR3aa: CASKEGEETQYF
CDR3nt: TGTGCCAGCAAAGAGGGGGAGGAGACCCAGTACTTC

d_gene: TRBD1
j_gene: TRBJ2-7
abundance: -
v_gene: TRBV30
CDR3aa: CAWSKQGAYEQYF
CDR3nt: TGTGCCTGGAGTAAGCAGGGGGCTTACGAGCAGTACTTC

d_gene: -
j_gene: TRBJ1-2
abundance: -
v_gene: TRBV7-9
CDR3aa: CASSHAGGYGYTF
CDR3nt: TGTGCCAGCAGCCATGCCGGGGGGTATGGCTACACCTTC